Described below is a single TCR beta chain sequence and its context. Sequenced by immunoSEQ multiplex PCR; TCRdb stores in-frame clones only, minus some. The profile shows approximately 25,000 clones, about 92% of them singletons. This entry is derived from a study of graft-versus-host responses after intestinal transplantation. Germline loops: CDR1 GTSNPN, CDR2 SVGIG (reference sequence). V gave up 3 bases and J gave up 1 base; unmatched junction bases: 14. The CDR3 is 19 amino acids. The material was PBMCs, obtained 18 days after transplant. The genes are TRBV30 and TRBJ2-6; 8 bases line up with TRBD1. The TCR originated in a human patient who received an intestinal transplant, so some T cells may come from the graft donor. CDR3 amino acids: CAWRDRRGQGPSGANVLTF. In DNA form, the CDR3 reads TGTGCCTGGAGAGATAGGCGCGGACAGGGACCATCTGGGGCCAACGTCCTGACTTTC.